Following are 22 T cell receptor beta chains from one sample sequenced in a study of shared clonotypes between healthy human individuals. The protocol was immunoSEQ multiplex PCR, while the TCRdb copy is restricted to in-frame clones and leaves out a portion. In the table there are 100,000 or so clones, approximately 70% of which are singletons. The sample taken for sequencing was memory CD8+ T cells sorted from blood. Sample subset: CD45RO+ cells pooled with CCR7-negative TemRA cells. These receptor sequences come from a woman aged 30 to 39 in good health.

J is TRBJ1-1 and V is TRBV4-2; D remains ambiguous. The CDR3 sequence is 14 residues long. V lost 4 bases, J lost 0 bases, and 9 bases lay in between. CDR1 LGHNA and CDR2 YNFKEQ come from the germline V gene. Here the CDR3 reads CASSLSSMNTEAFF. CDR3 DNA: TGTGCCAGCAGCCTGTCGTCAATGAACACTGAAGCTTTCTTT.

The genes are TRBV21-1 and TRBJ1-2; the table names TRBD1, a call not compared with the DNA. TRBV21-1 is deemed a pseudogene. The CDR3 runs to 19 residues. The CDR3 sequence: CASSKVGSDSTALRYGYTF. The CDR3 DNA reads as TGTGCCAGCAGCAAAGTAGGGTCAGACAGTACCGCCCTCAGATATGGCTACACCTTC.

The sample holds a few counts of this clone. CDR3 bases: TGTGCCAGCAGCTTAGGGGGACAGGCTAACACCGGGGAGCTGTTTTTT. Its translation is CASSLGGQANTGELFF. The chain carries TRBV7-2 and TRBJ2-2, with 8 bases identical to TRBD1. V gave up 1 base and J gave up 2 bases; unmatched junction bases: 3. The CDR3 runs 16 residues. Per the germline V gene, CDR1 is SGHTA and CDR2 is FQGNSA. Full variable domain (remainder filled in from reference TRBV7-2 and TRBJ2-2): GAGVSQSPSNKVTEKGKDVELRCDPISGHTALYWYRQSLGQGLEFLIYFQGNSAPDKSGLPSDRFSAERTGGSVSTLTIQRTQQEDSAVYLCASSLGGQANTGELFFGEGSRLTVL.

This clone was seen a handful of times. This chain uses TRBV7-9 with TRBJ2-6; D call uncertain. In germline, CDR1 is SEHNR, CDR2 FQNEAQ (reference sequence). V lost 7 bases and J 2 bases, leaving 9 bases between the germline ends. The CDR3 extends over 14 amino acids. The CDR3 loop reads CASTNKAGANVLTF. The CDR3 DNA sequence: TGTGCCAGCACCAATAAAGCTGGGGCCAACGTCCTGACTTTC.

This sequence joins TRBV28 and TRBJ1-2; no definite D call. Between the trimmed V and J ends, which lost 5 bases and 9 bases, there was a span of 19 bases. Germline V gives CDR1 MDHEN, CDR2 SYDVKM. There are 14 residues in the CDR3. The DNA for the CDR3 is TGTGCCAGCAGTCCCGCCGGCCATCACCAACGCTACACCTTC. Its protein product is CASSPAGHHQRYTF.

The chain carries TRBV27 and TRBJ1-3; D not resolved. This CDR3 region has 16 residues. Trimming cost V 5 bases and J 0 bases, with 14 bases left between them. CDR1 and CDR2 (germline): MNHEY, SMNVEV (reference sequence). This CDR3 is CASSLGPGNSGNTIYF. The CDR3 nucleotides read TGTGCCAGCAGTCTAGGTCCGGGAAACTCTGGAAACACCATATATTTT.

Concerning this clone itself: It may be a read error: a sequence one base away is much more abundant. This chain uses TRBV28 with TRBJ2-7, with D unclear. The CDR3 totals 14 residues. V lost 7 bases to trimming and J lost 4 bases, with 17 bases between them. The germline V gene has CDR1 MDHEN and CDR2 SYDVKM. The CDR3 region is CASNKGGDMYEQYF. CDR3 coding DNA: TGTGCCAGCAACAAGGGCGGAGATATGTACGAGCAGTACTTC. The full variable domain, rest sourced from reference TRBV28 and TRBJ2-7, is DVKVTQSSRYLVKRTGEKVFLECVQDMDHENMFWYRQDPGLGLRLIYFSYDVKMKEKGDIPEGYSVSREKKERFSLILESASTNQTSMYLCASNKGGDMYEQYFGPGTRLTVT.

This chain uses TRBV5-6 with TRBJ1-2; no clear D gene. Germline assignment: CDR1 SGHDT and CDR2 YYEEEE. Between the trimmed V and J ends, which lost 2 bases and 1 base, there was a span of 9 bases. CDR3 length equals 14 residues. The chain's CDR3 is CASSFRPNNYGYTF. CDR3 DNA sequence: TGTGCCAGCAGCTTTAGACCTAATAACTATGGCTACACCTTC. Drawing the rest from reference TRBV5-6 and TRBJ1-2, the complete variable domain is DAGVTQSPTHLIKTRGQQVTLRCSPKSGHDTVSWYQQALGQGPQFIFQYYEEEERQRGNFPDRFSGHQFPNYSSELNVNALLLGDSALYLCASSFRPNNYGYTFGSGTRLTVV.

The chain employs TRBV7-9 and TRBJ1-5; TRBD1 aligns across 8 bases. The germline CDR1 and CDR2 sequences are SEHNR and FQNEAQ (reference sequence). The CDR3 is 13 amino acids. The V gene end was trimmed by 5 bases and the J gene end by 6 bases; junction bases not matched to a gene: 3. This CDR3 is CASSPGGTQPQHF. In nucleotides, the CDR3 is TGTGCCAGCAGCCCAGGGGGCACTCAGCCCCAGCATTTT.

This clone was seen repeatedly, ten times or more. This chain links TRBV25-1 with TRBJ2-7; no definite D call. V shed 4 bases and J shed 2 bases, with 12 bases lying between them. CDR1 is MGHDK, CDR2 SYGVNS, per germline. The CDR3 sequence is 14 residues long. This CDR3 is CASSVTGPAYEQYF. The DNA of the CDR3 is TGTGCCAGCAGTGTGACCGGGCCCGCCTACGAGCAGTACTTC.

This chain joins TRBV28 and TRBJ1-5; 9 bases are shared with TRBD1. The germline CDR1 and CDR2 sequences are MDHEN and SYDVKM. The trim removed 7 bases at V and 0 bases at J, leaving 4 bases unmatched. The CDR3 covers 15 residues. CDR3 amino acids: CASKKQGASNQPQHF. The CDR3 nucleotides are TGTGCCAGCAAGAAACAGGGGGCTAGCAATCAGCCCCAGCATTTT. Drawing the rest from reference TRBV28 and TRBJ1-5, the complete variable domain is DVKVTQSSRYLVKRTGEKVFLECVQDMDHENMFWYRQDPGLGLRLIYFSYDVKMKEKGDIPEGYSVSREKKERFSLILESASTNQTSMYLCASKKQGASNQPQHFGDGTRLSIL.

In this sample, this clone turned up a few times. The chain links TRBV2 to TRBJ1-5; the D gene is possibly TRBD1 (5 bases). CDR1 is SNHLY, CDR2 FYNNEI, per germline. The CDR3 is 13 amino acids. With 1 base removed from V and 7 bases from J, the gap between germline ends came to 8 bases. The CDR3, as DNA: TGTGCCAGCAGTGAAGAGGGGTGGCAGCCCCAGCATTTT. Encoded protein: CASSEEGWQPQHF. Combining the CDR3 with reference TRBV2 and TRBJ1-5 gives the whole variable domain EPEVTQTPSHQVTQMGQEVILRCVPISNHLYFYWYRQILGQKVEFLVSFYNNEISEKSEIFDDQFSVERPDGSNFTLKIRSTKLEDSAMYFCASSEEGWQPQHFGDGTRLSIL.

CDR3 amino acids: CASSLDWDQPQHF. CDR3 nucleotides: TGCGCCAGCAGCTTGGATTGGGATCAGCCCCAGCATTTT. This sequence joins TRBV5-1 and TRBJ1-5; D call uncertain. CDR3 length equals 13 residues. Germline CDR1 reads SGHRS; CDR2 reads YFSETQ. V lost 0 bases and J lost 5, with 6 bases in between.

The genes are TRBV15 and TRBJ2-1; D unclear. This CDR3 spans 13 amino acids. The V gene lost 8 bases and the J gene lost 4 bases, with 12 bases spanning the gap. CDR1 and CDR2 (germline): LNHNV, YYDKDF (reference sequence). The CDR3 spells CATFSRAYNEQFF. DNA for the CDR3: TGTGCCACCTTTTCTAGGGCGTACAATGAGCAGTTCTTC.

V gene TRBV4-1 combines with J gene TRBJ2-1; D might be TRBD1 (6 bases). CDR3 length: 17 residues. Trimming took off 5 bases at V and 0 bases at J, with 17 bases between the two ends. CDR1 and CDR2 (germline): MGHRA, YSYEKL. CDR3 protein: CASSYVDSTLSYNEQFF. CDR3 sequence (DNA): TGCGCCAGCAGCTATGTGGACAGCACCCTCTCCTACAATGAGCAGTTCTTC.

This rearrangement joins TRBV5-1 to TRBJ2-1, with D tentatively TRBD1 (6 bases). The V end lost 0 bases, the J end lost 1 base, and 8 bases lay between the germline ends. Per germline, CDR1 SGHRS and CDR2 YFSETQ. The length of the CDR3 is 15 residues. The CDR3 sequence is CASSLGDNSYNEQFF. CDR3 DNA: TGCGCCAGCAGCTTGGGGGACAATTCCTACAATGAGCAGTTCTTC.

The chain recombines TRBV18 with TRBJ2-5, with 7 positions matching TRBD1. TRBJ2-7 matches the DNA end more closely, so the J call is doubtful. Germline assignment: CDR1 KGHSH and CDR2 LQKENI. The CDR3 sequence is 16 residues long. The DNA for the CDR3 is TGTGCCAGCTCACCACCGGGACAGAGACGCTCCTACGAGCAGTACTTC. Its translation: CASSPPGQRRSYEQYF.

The chain is built from TRBV28 and TRBJ1-5, with 8 nucleotides matching TRBD1. V lost 2 bases to trimming and J lost 7 bases; unmatched junction nucleotides: 1. The CDR3 length is 13 residues. In germline, CDR1 is MDHEN, CDR2 SYDVKM. The DNA for the CDR3 is TGTGCCAGCAGTTTACAGGGGGCACAGCCCCAGCATTTT. This translates into CASSLQGAQPQHF.

The J gene is TRBJ2-5, the V gene TRBV5-6; D gene uncertain. The J call is in doubt because the DNA end fits TRBJ2-7 better. Germline CDR1 reads SGHDT; CDR2 reads YYEEEE. There are 11 residues in the CDR3. For the CDR3, the DNA is TGTGCCAGCAGCCTGGGCCACGAGCAGTACTTC. As protein: CASSLGHEQYF.

Concerning this clone itself: Other DNA sequences in the sample encode the same CDR3. V is TRBV2 and J is TRBJ2-5, with a tentative D call TRBD2 (5 bases). The length of the CDR3 is 12 residues. Germline CDR1 SNHLY, CDR2 FYNNEI. The germline V and J ends were trimmed by 2 bases and 5 bases, with 6 bases remaining between them. The CDR3 DNA is TGTGCCAGCAGTGAACGGAGGGAGACCCAGTACTTC. Protein sequence: CASSERRETQYF.

The V and J genes are TRBV7-9 and TRBJ2-7; TRBD2 matches at 7 bases. Germline lookup yields CDR1 SEHNR and CDR2 FQNEAQ (reference sequence). The CDR3 loop spans 15 amino acids. V was clipped by 5 bases and J by 2 bases; unmatched bases: 9. The CDR3 nucleotides are TGTGCCAGCAGCCAAGATCTAGCGGAAGCCTACGAGCAGTACTTC. Residues: CASSQDLAEAYEQYF. The variable domain in full, completed from reference TRBV7-9 and TRBJ2-7, reads DTGVSQNPRHKITKRGQNVTFRCDPISEHNRLYWYRQTLGQGPEFLTYFQNEAQLEKSRLLSDRFSAERPKGSFSTLEIQRTEQGDSAMYLCASSQDLAEAYEQYFGPGTRLTVT.

This chain joins TRBV23-1 and TRBJ2-6, with D possibly TRBD2 on 7 matching bases. TRBV23-1 is classed as an ORF, of uncertain function. V was clipped by 4 bases and J by 0 bases, with 19 bases between them. The CDR3 has 19 amino acids. This chain's CDR3 is CASSPTGGLLFSGANVLTF. The CDR3, as DNA: TGCGCCAGCAGTCCCACCGGGGGGCTGCTGTTCTCTGGGGCCAACGTCCTGACTTTC.